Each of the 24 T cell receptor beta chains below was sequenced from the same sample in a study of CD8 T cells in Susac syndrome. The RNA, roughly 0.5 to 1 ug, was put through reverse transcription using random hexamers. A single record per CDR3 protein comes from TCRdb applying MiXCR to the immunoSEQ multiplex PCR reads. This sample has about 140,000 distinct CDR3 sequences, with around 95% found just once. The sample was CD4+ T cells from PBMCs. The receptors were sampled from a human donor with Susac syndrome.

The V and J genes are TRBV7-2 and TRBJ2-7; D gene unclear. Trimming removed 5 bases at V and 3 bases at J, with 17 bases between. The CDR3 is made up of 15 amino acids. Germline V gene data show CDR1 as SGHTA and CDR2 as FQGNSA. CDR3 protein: CASSLQRAADYEQYF. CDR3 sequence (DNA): TGTGCCAGCAGCCTTCAAAGGGCAGCCGACTACGAGCAGTACTTC.

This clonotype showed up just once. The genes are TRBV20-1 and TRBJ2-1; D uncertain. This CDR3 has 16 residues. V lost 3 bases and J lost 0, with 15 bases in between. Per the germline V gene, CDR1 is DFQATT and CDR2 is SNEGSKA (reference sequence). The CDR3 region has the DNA TGCAGTGCTAGGGCAGCGAGAACGACCTCCTACAATGAGCAGTTCTTC. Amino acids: CSARAARTTSYNEQFF.

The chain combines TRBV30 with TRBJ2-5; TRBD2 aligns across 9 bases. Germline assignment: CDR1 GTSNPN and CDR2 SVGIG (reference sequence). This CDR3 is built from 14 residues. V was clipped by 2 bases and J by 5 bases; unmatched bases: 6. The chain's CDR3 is CAWSPGGGAETQYF. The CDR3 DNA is TGTGCCTGGAGTCCTGGCGGGGGGGCGGAGACCCAGTACTTC.

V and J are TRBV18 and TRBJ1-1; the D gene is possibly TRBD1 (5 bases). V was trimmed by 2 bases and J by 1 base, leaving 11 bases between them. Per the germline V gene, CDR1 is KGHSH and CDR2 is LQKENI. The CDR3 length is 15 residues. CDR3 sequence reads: CASSPMGPQNTEAFF. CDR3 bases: TGTGCCAGCTCACCAATGGGACCTCAGAACACTGAAGCTTTCTTT.

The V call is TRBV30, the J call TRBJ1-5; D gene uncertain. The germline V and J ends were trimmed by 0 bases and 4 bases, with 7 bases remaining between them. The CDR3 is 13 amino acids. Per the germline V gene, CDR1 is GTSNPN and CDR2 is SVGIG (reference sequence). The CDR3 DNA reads TGTGCCTGGAGTGTAGGGAAGAATCAGCCCCAGCATTTT. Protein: CAWSVGKNQPQHF.

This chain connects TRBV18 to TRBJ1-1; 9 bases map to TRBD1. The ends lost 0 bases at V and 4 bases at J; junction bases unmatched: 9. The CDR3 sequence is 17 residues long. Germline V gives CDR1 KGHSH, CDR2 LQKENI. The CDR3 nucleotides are TGTGCCAGCTCACCACCGGGACAGGGAATCCTGGGCACTGAAGCTTTCTTT. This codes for CASSPPGQGILGTEAFF.

In nucleotides, the CDR3 is TGCGCCAGCAGCGCCCGAGAGCGGGGGGGCTCGAATGAGCAGTTCTTC. It specifies CASSARERGGSNEQFF. This chain joins TRBV4-1 and TRBJ2-1, with 10 bases matching TRBD2. V lost 5 bases, J lost 7 bases, and 11 bases stayed unmatched. This CDR3 is 16 amino acids long. The germline gives CDR1 MGHRA, CDR2 YSYEKL.

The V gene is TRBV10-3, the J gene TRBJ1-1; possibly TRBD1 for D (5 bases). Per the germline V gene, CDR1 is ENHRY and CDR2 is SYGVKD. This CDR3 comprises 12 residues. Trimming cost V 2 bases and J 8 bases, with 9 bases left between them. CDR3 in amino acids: CAISEGTSEAFF. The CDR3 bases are TGTGCCATCAGTGAGGGGACTTCGGAAGCTTTCTTT.

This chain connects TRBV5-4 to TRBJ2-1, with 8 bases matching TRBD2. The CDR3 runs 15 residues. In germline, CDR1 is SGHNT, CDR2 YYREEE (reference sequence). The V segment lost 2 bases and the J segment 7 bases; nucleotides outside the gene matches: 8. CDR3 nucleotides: TGTGCCAGCAGCTTCTCGGGAGGGCCGAGGAATGAGCAGTTCTTC. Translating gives CASSFSGGPRNEQFF.

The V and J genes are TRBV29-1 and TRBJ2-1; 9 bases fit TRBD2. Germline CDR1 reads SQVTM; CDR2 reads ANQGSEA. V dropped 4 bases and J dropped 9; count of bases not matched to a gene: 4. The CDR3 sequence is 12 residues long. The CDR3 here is CSVGQLAGEQFF. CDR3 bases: TGCAGCGTTGGGCAACTAGCGGGTGAGCAGTTCTTC.

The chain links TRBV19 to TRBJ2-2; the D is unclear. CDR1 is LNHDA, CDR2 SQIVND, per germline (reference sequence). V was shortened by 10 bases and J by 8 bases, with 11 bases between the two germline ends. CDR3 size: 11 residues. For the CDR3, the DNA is TGTGCCACCAGGTTTATTGGGGAGCTGTTTTTT. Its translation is CATRFIGELFF.

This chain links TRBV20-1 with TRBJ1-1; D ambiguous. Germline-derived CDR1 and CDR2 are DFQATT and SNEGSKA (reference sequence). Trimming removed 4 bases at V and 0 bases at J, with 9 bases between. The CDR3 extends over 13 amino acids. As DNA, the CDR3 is TGCAGTGCTAAGAACAGTTTGAACACTGAAGCTTTCTTT. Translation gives CSAKNSLNTEAFF.

The CDR3 region is CASSQVYRGDQPQHF. DNA for the CDR3: TGCGCCAGCAGCCAAGTGTACAGGGGTGATCAGCCCCAGCATTTT. The chain has TRBV4-1 and TRBJ1-5, with 7 bases lining up with TRBD1. The CDR3 is 15 residues long. The germline V gene encodes CDR1 MGHRA and CDR2 YSYEKL. The V gene end was trimmed by 1 base and the J gene end by 5 bases; junction bases not matched to a gene: 5.

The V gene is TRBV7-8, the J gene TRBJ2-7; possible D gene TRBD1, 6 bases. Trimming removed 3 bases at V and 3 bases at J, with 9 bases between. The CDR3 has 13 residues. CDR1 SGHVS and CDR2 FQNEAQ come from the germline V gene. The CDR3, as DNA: TGTGCCAGCAGCTTTGGACAGAACTACGAGCAGTACTTC. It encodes CASSFGQNYEQYF.

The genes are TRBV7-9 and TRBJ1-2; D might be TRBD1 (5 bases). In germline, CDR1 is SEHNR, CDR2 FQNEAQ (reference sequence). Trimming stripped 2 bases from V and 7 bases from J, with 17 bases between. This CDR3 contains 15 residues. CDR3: CASSLTSGELSGYTF. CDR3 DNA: TGTGCCAGCAGCTTAACGTCGGGGGAGTTAAGTGGCTACACCTTC.

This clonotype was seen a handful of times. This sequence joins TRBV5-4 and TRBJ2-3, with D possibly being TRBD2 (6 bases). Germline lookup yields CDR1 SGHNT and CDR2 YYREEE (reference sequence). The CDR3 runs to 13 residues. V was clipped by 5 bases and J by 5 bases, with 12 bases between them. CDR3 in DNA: TGTGCCAGCAGAACAGCGCGGGAAGATACGCAGTATTTT. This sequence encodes CASRTAREDTQYF.

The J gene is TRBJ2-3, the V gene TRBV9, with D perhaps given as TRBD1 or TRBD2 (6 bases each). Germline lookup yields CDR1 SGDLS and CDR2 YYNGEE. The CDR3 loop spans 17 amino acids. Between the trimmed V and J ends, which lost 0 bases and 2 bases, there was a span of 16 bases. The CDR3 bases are TGTGCCAGCAGCGTAGAGCAGGGGAGGATCTCCACAGATACGCAGTATTTT. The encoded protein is CASSVEQGRISTDTQYF.

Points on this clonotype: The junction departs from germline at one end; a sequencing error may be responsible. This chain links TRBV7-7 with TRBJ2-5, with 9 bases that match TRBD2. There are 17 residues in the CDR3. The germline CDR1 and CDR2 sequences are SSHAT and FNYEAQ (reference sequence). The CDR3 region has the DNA TGTGCTAGCAGCTTAGGCACTAGCGGGCCAAGCCAAGAGACCCAGTACTTC. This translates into CASSLGTSGPSQETQYF. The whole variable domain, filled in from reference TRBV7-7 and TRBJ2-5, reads GAGVSQSPRYKVTKRGQDVTLRCDPISSHATLYWYQQALGQGPEFLTYFNYEAQPDKSGLPSDRFSAERPEGSISTLTIQRTEQRDSAMYRCASSLGTSGPSQETQYFGPGTRLLVL.

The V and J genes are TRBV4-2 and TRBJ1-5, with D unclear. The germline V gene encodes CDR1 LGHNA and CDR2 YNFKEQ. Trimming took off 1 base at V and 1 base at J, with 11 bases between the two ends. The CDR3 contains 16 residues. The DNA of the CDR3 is TGTGCCAGCAGCCAAGGGTCGGTTAGGAGCAATCAGCCCCAGCATTTT. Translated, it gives CASSQGSVRSNQPQHF.

The CDR3 loop is CAISSGVGGPEQFF. For the CDR3, the DNA is TGTGCCATCAGTTCAGGGGTCGGTGGCCCAGAGCAGTTCTTC. The chain employs TRBV10-3 and TRBJ2-1, with D possibly matching TRBD1 (6 bases). V was cut by 5 bases and J by 10 bases, with 18 bases left in between. The CDR3 is 14 amino acids. Germline CDR1 and CDR2: ENHRY and SYGVKD.

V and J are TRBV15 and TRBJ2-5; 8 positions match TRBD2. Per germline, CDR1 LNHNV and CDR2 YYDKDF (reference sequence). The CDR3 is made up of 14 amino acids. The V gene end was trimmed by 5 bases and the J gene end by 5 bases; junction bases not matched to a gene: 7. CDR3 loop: CATSPGLAAETQYF. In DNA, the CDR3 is TGTGCCACCAGCCCAGGACTAGCTGCGGAGACCCAGTACTTC.

The DNA of the CDR3 is TGTGCCACCTGGGGAGCGGGGGGCACAGATACGCAGTATTTT. Protein sequence: CATWGAGGTDTQYF. The V and J genes are TRBV28 and TRBJ2-3; 8 bases are a match to TRBD2. CDR1 and CDR2 (germline): MDHEN, SYDVKM. The CDR3 extends over 14 amino acids. The V segment lost 10 bases and the J segment 1 base; nucleotides outside the gene matches: 7.

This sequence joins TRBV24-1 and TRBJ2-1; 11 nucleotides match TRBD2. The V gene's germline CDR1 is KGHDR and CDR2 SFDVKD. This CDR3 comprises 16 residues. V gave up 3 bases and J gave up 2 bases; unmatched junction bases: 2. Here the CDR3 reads CATSDNSGRAYNEQFF. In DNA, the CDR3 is TGTGCCACCAGTGATAATAGCGGGAGGGCCTACAATGAGCAGTTCTTC.

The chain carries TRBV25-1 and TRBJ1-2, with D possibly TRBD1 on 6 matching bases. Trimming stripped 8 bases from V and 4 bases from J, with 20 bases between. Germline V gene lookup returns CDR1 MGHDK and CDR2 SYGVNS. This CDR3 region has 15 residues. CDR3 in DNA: TGTGCCAGCGGACGATCCTTGGGACACTTCTATGGCTACACCTTC. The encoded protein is CASGRSLGHFYGYTF.